Below, 29 T cell receptor beta chains from the same sample are listed, as sequenced in a study of OX40 agonist ivuxolimab in advanced cancers. Produced via immunoSEQ multiplex PCR; TCRdb's table is partial and in-frame only. The table has roughly 97,000 clones, about nine tenths seen once; the top ten hold roughly 5.5%. The sample here was CD4+ or CD8+ T cells sorted from blood, taken in a trial of the OX40 agonist ivuxolimab. All receptors come from an adult with an advanced solid tumor such as melanoma, head and neck, liver or kidney cancer.

The chain uses TRBV27 and TRBJ1-4, with D perhaps TRBD1 (6 bases). CDR3 length equals 15 residues. CDR1 is MNHEY and CDR2 is SMNVEV in the germline V gene (reference sequence). Deletions cut 5 bases from V and 0 bases from J, with 10 bases between. CDR3 region: CASSLWTATNEKLFF. The CDR3 DNA follows: TGTGCCAGCAGTCTGTGGACAGCAACTAATGAAAAACTGTTTTTT.

This clone was observed a handful of times. The chain links TRBV27 to TRBJ1-5; no reliable D call. The V gene lost 6 bases and the J gene lost 0 bases, with 12 bases spanning the gap. This CDR3 is 15 amino acids long. Germline V gene lookup returns CDR1 MNHEY and CDR2 SMNVEV (reference sequence). In DNA form, the CDR3 reads TGTGCCAGCAGCCCGACCGCATATAGCAATCAGCCCCAGCATTTT. Its translation: CASSPTAYSNQPQHF.

This clone was detected once. This chain connects TRBV7-9 to TRBJ1-1; a possible D gene is TRBD1 (5 bases). Germline-derived CDR1 and CDR2 are SEHNR and FQNEAQ (reference sequence). The CDR3 covers 15 residues. V lost 4 bases and J 3 bases, leaving 15 bases between the germline ends. CDR3 sequence reads: CASSSRFGGDTEAFF. Written as DNA, the CDR3 is TGTGCCAGCAGCTCCCGATTCGGAGGGGACACTGAAGCTTTCTTT.

V is TRBV5-1 and J is TRBJ2-3, with D perhaps TRBD1 (5 bases). Between the trimmed V and J ends, which lost 4 bases and 4 bases, there was a span of 13 bases. The germline gives CDR1 SGHRS, CDR2 YFSETQ. The CDR3 is made up of 14 amino acids. The CDR3 DNA sequence: TGCGCCAGCAGCATCCCCCAGGGTGCAGATACGCAGTATTTT. Protein sequence: CASSIPQGADTQYF.

This chain connects TRBV15 to TRBJ1-1; D is undetermined. V was pared by 0 bases and J by 0 bases, with 5 bases between. The CDR3 totals 14 residues. Germline CDR1 and CDR2: LNHNV and YYDKDF (reference sequence). The CDR3 region is CATSREGMNTEAFF. The CDR3, as DNA: TGTGCCACCAGCAGAGAGGGAATGAACACTGAAGCTTTCTTT.

About this clone itself: In the same sample, other DNA sequences code for this CDR3. The chain uses TRBV5-8 and TRBJ1-2; no definite D call. The CDR3 is 13 amino acids. CDR1 is SGHTS and CDR2 is YDEGEE in the germline V gene. V lost 2 bases, J lost 2 bases, and 7 bases lay in between. The chain's CDR3 is CASSFRYNYGYTF. The CDR3 bases are TGTGCCAGCAGCTTTAGGTACAACTATGGCTACACCTTC.

The chain combines TRBV18 with TRBJ1-4; no definite D call. Per germline, CDR1 KGHSH and CDR2 LQKENI. The CDR3 is made up of 13 amino acids. Trimming pared 4 bases from V and 5 bases from J, leaving 8 bases between. The CDR3 is CASSQGRNEKLFF. Written as DNA, the CDR3 is TGTGCCAGCTCACAAGGACGGAATGAAAAACTGTTTTTT.

This clone was counted a few times. The chain couples TRBV30 to TRBJ1-5; D is unclear. CDR3 length: 14 residues. Germline values: CDR1 GTSNPN, CDR2 SVGIG (reference sequence). V lost 2 bases, J lost 0 bases, and 8 bases lay in between. This CDR3 is CAWSLSYSNQPQHF. The CDR3 region has the DNA TGTGCCTGGAGTTTATCTTATAGCAATCAGCCCCAGCATTTT.

The chain carries TRBV5-4 and TRBJ1-1; D is ambiguous. The CDR3 length is 15 residues. Germline assignment: CDR1 SGHNT and CDR2 YYREEE (reference sequence). V dropped 5 bases and J dropped 0 bases, with 14 bases sitting between them. This CDR3 is CASSTDETLNTEAFF. The CDR3 nucleotides read TGTGCCAGCAGTACCGACGAGACATTGAACACTGAAGCTTTCTTT.

This clone is a singleton in its sample. The chain recombines TRBV6-6 with TRBJ2-7, with unresolved D. The CDR3 has 12 residues. Trimming stripped 5 bases from V and 4 bases from J, with 9 bases between. Germline assignment: CDR1 MNHNY and CDR2 SVGAGI (reference sequence). The CDR3 loop is CASSVQRYEQYF. CDR3 nucleotides: TGTGCCAGCAGTGTGCAAAGGTACGAGCAGTACTTC.

The rearrangement joins TRBV18 to TRBJ2-5; D is unclear. Germline values: CDR1 KGHSH, CDR2 LQKENI. Between the trimmed V and J ends, which lost 5 bases and 2 bases, there was a span of 6 bases. The CDR3 is made up of 12 amino acids. CDR3 DNA: TGTGCCAGCTCAGATCAGCAAGAGACCCAGTACTTC. Protein: CASSDQQETQYF.

The chain is built from TRBV4-3 and TRBJ1-2; D ambiguous. Per the germline V gene, CDR1 is LGHNA and CDR2 is YSLEER. The V end lost 0 bases, the J end lost 2 bases, and 10 bases lay between the germline ends. The CDR3 is made up of 15 amino acids. The chain's CDR3 is CASSQEAGSNYGYTF. The CDR3 DNA follows: TGCGCCAGCAGCCAAGAAGCGGGTTCGAACTATGGCTACACCTTC.

This clone was counted a few times. The V call is TRBV2, the J call TRBJ2-7, with a possible D match to TRBD1 (6 bases). Looked up from germline, CDR1 is SNHLY and CDR2 is FYNNEI. The ends were cut back, 6 bases at V and 7 bases at J, with 16 bases in the middle. CDR3 length: 13 amino acids. CDR3 region: CASRAIQGGEQYF. The CDR3 DNA is TGTGCCAGCAGGGCAATACAGGGCGGTGAGCAGTACTTC.

V usage is TRBV6-1 and J usage is TRBJ2-1; 7 nucleotides match TRBD2. The CDR3 runs 14 residues. Germline V gene lookup returns CDR1 MNHNS and CDR2 SASEGT. The trim removed 1 base at V and 8 bases at J, leaving 5 bases unmatched. CDR3 in amino acids: CASSEGGRDYEQFF. CDR3 bases: TGTGCCAGCAGTGAAGGAGGGAGGGATTATGAGCAGTTCTTC.

The chain carries TRBV4-1 and TRBJ2-5, with 11 bases matching TRBD2. This CDR3 comprises 18 residues. The trim removed 0 bases at V and 0 bases at J, leaving 6 bases unmatched. Germline CDR1 and CDR2: MGHRA and YSYEKL. CDR3 in DNA: TGCGCCAGCAGCCAAGATATGGCTAGCGGGAGGTACCAAGAGACCCAGTACTTC. Protein sequence: CASSQDMASGRYQETQYF.

The chain joins TRBV19 to TRBJ1-2, with 7 bases lining up with TRBD1. Germline loops: CDR1 LNHDA, CDR2 SQIVND (reference sequence). The V gene end was trimmed by 8 bases and the J gene end by 0 bases; junction bases not matched to a gene: 15. The CDR3 is 17 residues long. Here the CDR3 reads CASRARTGGLTNYGYTF. The CDR3 bases are TGTGCCAGTCGGGCTCGGACAGGAGGTTTAACTAACTATGGCTACACCTTC.

The rearrangement uses TRBV12-5 and TRBJ2-3; D possibly corresponds to TRBD1 (5 bases). The CDR3 loop spans 16 amino acids. V was trimmed by 7 bases and J by 6 bases, leaving 23 bases between them. Germline-derived CDR1 and CDR2 are LGHNT and FRNRAP. CDR3: CASATSGNRPTDTQYF. Here the CDR3 DNA reads TGTGCTAGTGCCACATCCGGAAACAGGCCCACCGATACGCAGTATTTT.

This clone was found many times. The rearrangement links TRBV10-2 to TRBJ2-2; D perhaps matches TRBD2 (5 bases). This CDR3 contains 15 residues. The V end lost 8 bases, the J end lost 1 base, and 14 bases lay between the germline ends. Germline V gene data show CDR1 as WSHSY and CDR2 as SAAADI. The CDR3 reads CASGGFAGNTGELFF. DNA of the CDR3: TGCGCCAGCGGTGGATTCGCGGGGAACACCGGGGAGCTGTTTTTT.

The V gene is TRBV5-1, the J gene TRBJ1-2; tentatively, D is TRBD1 (6 bases). Trimming pared 4 bases from V and 6 bases from J, leaving 16 bases between. The length of the CDR3 is 14 residues. Germline CDR1 SGHRS, CDR2 YFSETQ. CDR3 coding DNA: TGCGCCAGCAGCGTGGCTACAGGGAAGGATGGCTACACCTTC. Amino acids: CASSVATGKDGYTF.

This clone is a singleton in its sample. Germline and junction disagree at one end, which may indicate a read error. CDR3 coding DNA: TGTGCTAGCAGCTTAGGTCCAGAAGCCTACAATGAGCAGTTCTTC. Amino acids: CASSLGPEAYNEQFF. The chain carries TRBV7-7 and TRBJ2-1; the D is unclear. CDR3 length equals 15 residues. Germline V gives CDR1 SSHAT, CDR2 FNYEAQ (reference sequence).

The V and J genes are TRBV6-4 and TRBJ1-2; D may be TRBD1 (6 bases). Germline V gene lookup returns CDR1 MRHNA and CDR2 SNTAGT. V was trimmed by 4 bases and J by 6 bases, leaving 15 bases between them. The CDR3 runs 14 residues. The CDR3 DNA reads as TGTGCCAGCAGTGGGTTGTTAGGGGGAAATGGCTACACCTTC. Its translation is CASSGLLGGNGYTF.

The chain couples TRBV18 to TRBJ1-1; the D gene is possibly TRBD1 (5 bases). The CDR3 sequence is 14 residues long. Germline CDR1 KGHSH, CDR2 LQKENI. The V end lost 3 bases, the J end lost 1 base, and 9 bases lay between the germline ends. This chain's CDR3 is CASSPWQGNTEAFF. The CDR3, as DNA: TGTGCCAGCTCACCTTGGCAGGGGAACACTGAAGCTTTCTTT.

The rearrangement joins TRBV5-6 to TRBJ2-7, with 11 bases lining up with TRBD2. V shed 0 bases and J 6 bases; nucleotides not matched to a gene: 2. Germline V gene sequence: CDR1 SGHDT, CDR2 YYEEEE. The CDR3 contains 14 residues. The CDR3 spells CASSLVGTSGEQYF. In DNA, the CDR3 is TGTGCCAGCAGCTTGGTCGGGACTAGCGGCGAGCAGTACTTC.

The chain uses TRBV9 and TRBJ2-1; 7 bases map to TRBD2. Looked up from germline, CDR1 is SGDLS and CDR2 is YYNGEE. The CDR3 sequence is 15 residues long. Germline trimming cut 4 bases from V and 7 bases from J; bases unmatched to any gene: 11. CDR3 nucleotide sequence: TGTGCCAGCAGCTTCGGGCGGGAGTCCCAAAATGAGCAGTTCTTC. Protein: CASSFGRESQNEQFF.

The chain couples TRBV30 to TRBJ1-5; D is unclear. Trimming removed 2 bases at V and 4 bases at J, with 12 bases between. In germline, CDR1 is GTSNPN, CDR2 SVGIG (reference sequence). This CDR3 has 14 amino acids. The CDR3 loop is CAWSYQVGNQPQHF. DNA for the CDR3: TGTGCCTGGAGTTATCAGGTCGGTAATCAGCCCCAGCATTTT. The whole variable domain, filled in from reference TRBV30 and TRBJ1-5, reads SQTIHQWPATLVQPVGSPLSLECTVEGTSNPNLYWYRQAAGRGLQLLFYSVGIGQISSEVPQNLSASRPQDRQFILSSKKLLLSDSGFYLCAWSYQVGNQPQHFGDGTRLSIL.

This sequence joins TRBV5-8 and TRBJ1-2; tentatively, D is TRBD1 (6 bases). Trimming shortened V by 5 bases and J by 4 bases, and 18 bases separated the two germline ends. Germline V CDR1 and CDR2: SGHTS, YDEGEE. The CDR3 totals 15 residues. CDR3 region: CASSFTGHLSYGYTF. The CDR3, as DNA: TGTGCCAGCAGTTTTACGGGACACTTAAGCTATGGCTACACCTTC.

The gene calls are TRBV4-3 and TRBJ1-2, with D perhaps matching TRBD1 (5 bases). CDR3 length: 16 residues. Between the trimmed V and J ends, which lost 0 bases and 3 bases, there was a span of 14 bases. Germline CDR1 LGHNA, CDR2 YSLEER. The CDR3 DNA follows: TGCGCCAGCAGCCAAGACTTATCGGGGGTCTACTATGGCTACACCTTC. It encodes CASSQDLSGVYYGYTF.

This chain uses TRBV29-1 with TRBJ2-6, with 11 bases fitting TRBD1. J was trimmed by 1 base and V by 4 bases; bases with no gene match: 3. The CDR3 totals 16 residues. Per the germline V gene, CDR1 is SQVTM and CDR2 is ANQGSEA. The DNA for the CDR3 is TGCAGCGTTGCCCGGGACAGGGGGTCTGGGGCCAACGTCCTGACTTTC. This sequence encodes CSVARDRGSGANVLTF.

The chain recombines TRBV2 with TRBJ2-1; no firm D call. Germline CDR1 reads SNHLY; CDR2 reads FYNNEI. V lost 3 bases, J lost 0 bases, and 9 bases lay in between. The CDR3 extends over 15 amino acids. The CDR3 loop reads CASSDEAVSYNEQFF. In DNA, the CDR3 is TGTGCCAGCAGTGACGAGGCCGTCTCCTACAATGAGCAGTTCTTC.